This T cell receptor (beta chain) was sequenced in a study of response to subunit inactivated influenza vaccine. Study results and limitations: It was the authors' suggestion that each seasonal influenza vaccination recruits few new T cells.

This clonotype was detected a few times. Antigen unknown. Trimming cost V 3 bases and J 7 bases, with 4 bases left between them. The germline V gene has CDR1 DFQATT and CDR2 SNEGSKA (reference sequence). The CDR3 has 9 amino acids. MiXCR, run by TCRdb on the RT-PCR reads, gives a single entry per CDR3 protein. In the table there are some 800,000 distinct CDR3 sequences, approximately 22% of which are singletons. This chain connects TRBV20-1 to TRBJ2-7; D is unclear. The receptor comes from a man aged 45-65 years who received an inactivated influenza vaccine. The sample here was PBMCs from blood, taken more than 4 days after vaccination. The CDR3 protein is CSASGEQYF. CDR3 nucleotide sequence: TGCAGTGCTAGCGGGGAGCAGTACTTC.